These 17 T cell receptor beta chains came from one sample sequenced in a study of OX40 agonist ivuxolimab in advanced cancers. Generated by immunoSEQ multiplex PCR, the TCRdb table keeps only in-frame clones and is missing some. The table lists about 23,000 clones, approximately 83% of them singletons. The sample was CD4+ or CD8+ T cells sorted from blood, taken in a trial of the OX40 agonist ivuxolimab. The receptors were sampled from an adult with an advanced solid tumor such as melanoma, head and neck, liver or kidney cancer.

This clone was recorded a few times. The chain uses TRBV27 and TRBJ1-1; D is unresolved. The CDR3 spans 13 residues. Trimming shortened V by 3 bases and J by 3 bases, and 8 bases separated the two germline ends. Germline V gene lookup returns CDR1 MNHEY and CDR2 SMNVEV (reference sequence). The CDR3 sequence: CASSFGVDTEAFF. The CDR3 DNA is TGTGCCAGCAGTTTTGGCGTGGACACTGAAGCTTTCTTT.

This rearrangement joins TRBV13 to TRBJ2-3, with TRBD2 identical over 7 bases. Germline CDR1 is PRHDT and CDR2 is FYEKMQ (reference sequence). This CDR3 spans 15 amino acids. The junction had 5 bases not matched to a gene; V was cut back by 5 bases and J by 0 bases. The CDR3 nucleotides read TGTGCCAGCAGCAAGAGCGGGGTAAGCACAGATACGCAGTATTTT. As protein: CASSKSGVSTDTQYF.

This clone was seen only once. The chain carries TRBV7-3 and TRBJ2-5, with TRBD2 matching over 10 bases. Germline CDR1 reads SGHTA; CDR2 reads FQGTGA. The CDR3 extends over 16 amino acids. With V trimmed by 6 bases and J by 5 bases, 12 bases remained unmatched. The CDR3 loop is CASSSGSGGPGETQYF. CDR3 DNA sequence: TGTGCCAGCAGTTCCGGTAGCGGGGGGCCTGGGGAGACCCAGTACTTC.

The genes are TRBV7-9 and TRBJ1-1; 8 bases line up with TRBD1. The CDR3 has 12 residues. V was clipped by 6 bases and J by 8 bases; unmatched bases: 5. Germline values: CDR1 SEHNR, CDR2 FQNEAQ (reference sequence). The CDR3 DNA reads as TGTGCCAGCAGGCGGACAGGGAGAGAAGCTTTCTTT. Translating gives CASRRTGREAFF.

The chain uses TRBV9 and TRBJ2-7; TRBD1 agrees at 9 bases. CDR1 and CDR2 from the germline V gene are SGDLS and YYNGEE. The V gene end was trimmed by 4 bases and the J gene end by 7 bases; junction bases not matched to a gene: 12. This CDR3 is built from 15 residues. The CDR3 loop is CASSPSRGGQGEQYF. Here the CDR3 DNA reads TGTGCCAGCAGCCCAAGTAGGGGAGGACAGGGGGAGCAGTACTTC.

The chain combines TRBV6-1 with TRBJ1-1, with D possibly being TRBD1 (5 bases). Trimming removed 3 bases at V and 5 bases at J, with 19 bases between. The CDR3 has 16 amino acids. CDR1 is MNHNS, CDR2 SASEGT, per germline. CDR3 nucleotides: TGTGCCAGCAGTGAGGGGGGTTGGATCTTCGGGACTGAAGCTTTCTTT. Translation gives CASSEGGWIFGTEAFF.

The chain uses TRBV5-1 and TRBJ2-5; 10 nucleotides match TRBD2. The germline gives CDR1 SGHRS, CDR2 YFSETQ. V lost 0 bases to trimming and J lost 2 bases; unmatched junction nucleotides: 10. There are 18 residues in the CDR3. DNA for the CDR3: TGCGCCAGCAGCTTGGAATTGGTAGCGGGGGGACGACAAGAGACCCAGTACTTC. It encodes CASSLELVAGGRQETQYF.

The genes are TRBV4-2 and TRBJ1-3, with no clear D. This CDR3 comprises 17 residues. Germline assignment: CDR1 LGHNA and CDR2 YNFKEQ. V was pared by 0 bases and J by 1 base, with 13 bases between. CDR3 coding DNA: TGTGCCAGCAGCCAAGAGTTACTTTTGGGGTCTGGAAACACCATATATTTT. Its protein is CASSQELLLGSGNTIYF.

This chain joins TRBV4-3 and TRBJ1-4; D gene unclear. CDR1 is LGHNA and CDR2 is YSLEER in the germline V gene. CDR3 length: 18 residues. Trimming removed 1 base at V and 0 bases at J, with 15 bases between. CDR3 sequence (DNA): TGCGCCAGCAGCCAAGGACACTCCAATCCCGCAACTAATGAAAAACTGTTTTTT. Encoded protein: CASSQGHSNPATNEKLFF.

V is TRBV6-6 and J is TRBJ1-1; no firm D call. Deletions cut 5 bases from V and 1 base from J, with 11 bases between. CDR3 length: 14 residues. From germline, CDR1 is MNHNY and CDR2 SVGAGI (reference sequence). The CDR3 loop is CASSPSLRNTEAFF. CDR3 DNA: TGTGCCAGCAGTCCCTCTTTGAGGAACACTGAAGCTTTCTTT.

This chain uses TRBV9 with TRBJ2-5, with D possibly being TRBD1 (5 bases). Germline V gives CDR1 SGDLS, CDR2 YYNGEE. The V end was cut by 0 bases, the J end by 3 bases, with 9 bases between. The CDR3 has 14 amino acids. CDR3 in DNA: TGTGCCAGCAGCGTAGAGGGCAGGGAAGAGACCCAGTACTTC. This encodes CASSVEGREETQYF.

CDR3 in DNA: TGTGCCAGCAGCTTAAGGCAGGGGGCCTACGAGCAGTACTTC. It encodes CASSLRQGAYEQYF. The chain recombines TRBV13 with TRBJ2-7; TRBD1 aligns across 7 bases. V trimming: 2 bases; J trimming: 2 bases; junction bases outside the gene matches: 3. The CDR3 totals 14 residues. Per the germline V gene, CDR1 is PRHDT and CDR2 is FYEKMQ (reference sequence).

Here the CDR3 DNA reads TGTGCCTGGAGTGCTGGGACAGGGAAGCAGCCCCAGCATTTT. Translating it yields CAWSAGTGKQPQHF. The V and J genes are TRBV30 and TRBJ1-5; 9 bases agree with TRBD1. CDR1 and CDR2 from the germline V gene are GTSNPN and SVGIG (reference sequence). CDR3 length equals 14 residues. The J segment lost 7 bases and the V segment lost 1 base, leaving 5 bases of the junction unmatched.

The chain uses TRBV6-1 and TRBJ2-1, with D possibly matching TRBD1 (5 bases). The CDR3 loop spans 17 amino acids. Trimming shortened V by 0 bases and J by 6 bases, and 18 bases separated the two germline ends. Germline V CDR1 and CDR2: MNHNS, SASEGT. CDR3 protein: CASSEASTAILFNEQFF. The CDR3 DNA follows: TGTGCCAGCAGTGAAGCCTCGACAGCTATCCTGTTCAATGAGCAGTTCTTC.

V gene TRBV10-3 combines with J gene TRBJ2-5, with TRBD1 identical over 9 bases. V was pared by 6 bases and J by 5 bases, with 10 bases of the junction left unmatched. The CDR3 spans 15 residues. CDR1 ENHRY and CDR2 SYGVKD come from the germline V gene. The CDR3 is CAIRVTGGTSETQYF. The DNA of the CDR3 is TGTGCCATCAGGGTGACAGGGGGTACGTCGGAGACCCAGTACTTC.

The chain couples TRBV5-4 to TRBJ2-3; D possibly corresponds to TRBD1 (6 bases). Germline V lookup: CDR1 SGHNT, CDR2 YYREEE (reference sequence). The CDR3 runs 14 residues. Trimming took 5 bases from V and 4 from J, leaving 14 bases between them. The CDR3 region is CASRLTGWPDTQYF. CDR3 sequence (DNA): TGTGCCAGCAGATTAACAGGGTGGCCAGATACGCAGTATTTT.

The chain links TRBV27 to TRBJ2-1, with D possibly being TRBD1 or TRBD2 (6 bases each). The germline V and J ends were trimmed by 3 bases and 8 bases, with 20 bases remaining between them. CDR1 and CDR2 from the germline V gene are MNHEY and SMNVEV (reference sequence). The CDR3 length is 16 residues. For the CDR3, the DNA is TGTGCCAGCAGTTTGACCGGGGGCGAGTGGGTGGATGAGCAGTTCTTC. Amino acids: CASSLTGGEWVDEQFF.